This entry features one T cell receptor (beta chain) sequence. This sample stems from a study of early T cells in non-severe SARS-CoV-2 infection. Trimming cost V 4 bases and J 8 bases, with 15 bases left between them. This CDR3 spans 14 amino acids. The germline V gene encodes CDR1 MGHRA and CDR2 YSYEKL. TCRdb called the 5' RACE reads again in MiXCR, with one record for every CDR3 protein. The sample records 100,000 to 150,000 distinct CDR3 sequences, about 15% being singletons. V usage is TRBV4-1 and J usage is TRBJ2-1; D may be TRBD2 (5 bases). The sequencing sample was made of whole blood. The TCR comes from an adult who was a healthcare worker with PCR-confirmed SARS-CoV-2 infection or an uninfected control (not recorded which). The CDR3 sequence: CASSPVSSFDEQFF. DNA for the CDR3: TGCGCCAGCAGCCCAGTGTCTAGCTTCGATGAGCAGTTCTTC.